These T cell receptor beta chains were read from a single sample in a study of blood T cell repertoires in COVID-19. TCRdb keeps only in-frame clones here, not all; method: immunoSEQ multiplex PCR. The sample lists 200,000 to 300,000 clones, roughly 91% seen once, with 0.8% to 0.95% in the top ten. What was sequenced was peripheral blood. All receptors come from a man younger than 45 with COVID-19, enrolled during active disease. Both conserved end residues are part of each CDR3. Each record gives: V gene, D gene, J gene, clone size, CDR3 protein, CDR3 DNA. A D gene is named only where the DNA matches it firmly. A row's size may be missing; if present it is once, few, many or a size class.

TRBV2	TRBD1	TRBJ1-6	NA	CASSATGENSPLHF	TGTGCCAGCAGTGCGACAGGGGAGAATTCACCCCTCCACTTT
TRBV10-3	TRBD2	TRBJ2-5	NA	CAISESEASGGQETQYF	TGTGCCATCAGTGAGTCGGAGGCTAGCGGGGGCCAAGAGACCCAGTACTTC
TRBV27	NA	TRBJ1-2	once	CATRRGYGYTF	TGTGCCACCAGACGGGGGTATGGCTACACCTTC
TRBV5-1	TRBD1	TRBJ2-1	NA	CASSTQGAYVF	TGCGCCAGCAGCACACAGGGGGCCTACGTCTTC
TRBV5-1	NA	TRBJ1-4	NA	CASRAEMEARVLFF	TGCGCCAGCAGGGCCGAAATGGAGGCACGAGTTCTGTTTTTT
TRBV9	TRBD1	TRBJ2-7	NA	CASSYSGTGAYEQYF	TGTGCCAGCAGCTACTCCGGGACAGGCGCCTACGAGCAGTACTTC
TRBV27	TRBD2	TRBJ2-1	few	CASRGLAGRPYNEQFF	TGTGCCAGCAGAGGACTAGCGGGGCGTCCTTACAATGAGCAGTTCTTC
TRBV5-6	NA	TRBJ1-1	NA	CASSLEQVMNTEAFF	TGTGCCAGCAGCTTGGAGCAGGTAATGAACACTGAAGCTTTCTTT
TRBV9	NA	TRBJ1-6	NA	CASSVAGNSPLHF	TGTGCCAGCAGCGTAGCGGGGAACTCACCCCTCCACTTT
TRBV18	NA	TRBJ2-7	NA	CASSPMGDEQYF	TGTGCCAGCTCACCAATGGGAGACGAGCAGTACTTC
TRBV7-9	NA	TRBJ1-1	NA	CASSLGAVAFF	TGTGCCAGCAGCTTAGGCGCGGTAGCTTTCTTT
TRBV7-9	TRBD2	TRBJ2-5	NA	CASSSPVVAGVREETQYF	TGTGCCAGCAGCTCCCCTGTCGTAGCGGGGGTTCGAGAAGAGACCCAGTACTTC
TRBV3-1/TRBV3-2	TRBD2	TRBJ2-1	NA	CASSQVGGAGNEQFF	TGTGCCAGCAGCCAAGTCGGGGGGGCCGGCAATGAGCAGTTCTTC
TRBV6-5	NA	TRBJ1-4	NA	CASSLMGGEREKLFF	TGTGCCAGCAGTCTTATGGGGGGGGAACGGGAAAAACTGTTTTTT
TRBV5-3	TRBD1	TRBJ2-3	once	CARSLVGQGADTQYF	TGTGCCAGAAGCTTGGTGGGACAGGGGGCAGATACGCAGTATTTT
TRBV13	TRBD1	TRBJ2-7	NA	CASSFGSQGAYEQYF	TGTGCCAGCAGCTTTGGTTCCCAGGGGGCCTACGAGCAGTACTTC
TRBV19	TRBD1	TRBJ1-4	NA	CASSSQGGSEKLFF	TGTGCCAGTAGTTCACAGGGGGGGAGTGAAAAACTGTTTTTT
TRBV19	NA	TRBJ2-1	NA	CASSIDGGGISYNEQFF	TGTGCCAGTAGTATAGATGGTGGCGGGATCTCCTACAATGAGCAGTTCTTC
TRBV20-1	TRBD1	TRBJ1-2	NA	CSASLGGQGDNYGYTF	TGCAGTGCTAGTCTTGGGGGACAGGGGGATAACTATGGCTACACCTTC
TRBV6-5	TRBD1	TRBJ2-5	few	CASSPTTGGWETQYF	TGTGCCAGCAGTCCCACGACAGGGGGCTGGGAGACCCAGTACTTC